The T cell receptor beta chain described here comes from a study of CD8 T cells in ankylosing spondylitis. General study findings and limits: Seven to nine highly homologous variants formed a TCR beta motif that appeared characteristic of ankylosing spondylitis blood.

TCR beta libraries were made by quantitative 5'-RACE with molecular barcodes. MiXCR, applied by TCRdb to the 5' RACE reads, yields one record per CDR3 protein. In the table there are about 750,000 distinct CDR3 sequences, roughly 19% of which are singletons. V was clipped by 0 bases and J by 4 bases, with 7 bases between them. Per germline, CDR1 LGHNA and CDR2 YNFKEQ. This CDR3 is 13 amino acids long. This clonotype was counted many times. What it binds is unknown. Source material: blood, either unsorted or a sorted T cell fraction (not recorded which). This chain uses TRBV4-2 with TRBJ2-7; TRBD1 might be the D (6 bases). The receptor was isolated from a male donor with ankylosing spondylitis. CDR3 in DNA: TGTGCCAGCAGCCAAGAGAGGGGGTACGAGCAGTACTTC. Protein product: CASSQERGYEQYF.